These 26 T cell receptor beta chains originate from one sample sequenced in a study of cytomegalovirus exposure and HLA in healthy donors. Using immunoSEQ multiplex PCR, the repertoire was profiled, and TCRdb retains in-frame clones only, with some absent. Of hundreds of thousands of clones detected, about 92% appear once; the ten largest clones hold 2.5% to 3.5%. Sequencing used PBMCs. The receptors shown here come from a woman aged 25-40 years in good health and CMV-seronegative.

This clone was seen only once. V gene TRBV9 combines with J gene TRBJ2-7, with D perhaps TRBD1 (7 bases). The germline V gene has CDR1 SGDLS and CDR2 YYNGEE. CDR3 length: 14 amino acids. V lost 1 base to trimming and J lost 6 bases, with 14 bases between them. In DNA form, the CDR3 reads TGTGCCAGCAGCGTATCGGTCCAGGGGGGCGAGCAGTACTTC. Translating it yields CASSVSVQGGEQYF.

The chain uses TRBV28 and TRBJ1-1; 7 bases match TRBD1. The CDR3 extends over 14 amino acids. From germline, CDR1 is MDHEN and CDR2 SYDVKM. V trimming: 6 bases; J trimming: 0 bases; junction bases outside the gene matches: 4. CDR3 nucleotides: TGTGCCAGCAGCCAGGGGGATATGAACACTGAAGCTTTCTTT. Its protein product is CASSQGDMNTEAFF.

The chain uses TRBV21-1 and TRBJ2-5; TRBD1, the D gene given by the table, was not confirmed from the DNA. TRBV21-1 is a pseudogene segment. This CDR3 comprises 13 residues. CDR3 region: CASRDRSQETQYF. CDR3 in DNA: TGTGCCAGCCGGGACAGGTCTCAAGAGACCCAGTACTTC.

CDR3: CASSVGPINNEQFF. The CDR3 DNA sequence: TGTGCCAGCAGCGTGGGCCCTATAAACAATGAGCAGTTCTTC. V and J are TRBV7-3 and TRBJ2-1; D gene uncertain. V lost 5 bases, J lost 5 bases, and 13 bases lay in between. This CDR3 comprises 14 residues. CDR1 and CDR2 from the germline V gene are SGHTA and FQGTGA.

This clone appeared once. The chain joins TRBV5-6 to TRBJ2-7; 12 nucleotides align to TRBD1. Germline V gene lookup returns CDR1 SGHDT and CDR2 YYEEEE. J lost 6 bases, V lost 3 bases, and 7 bases had no gene match. This CDR3 has 15 amino acids. The CDR3 reads CASSYSGTGGVEQYF. For the CDR3, the DNA is TGTGCCAGCAGCTACTCCGGGACAGGGGGCGTCGAGCAGTACTTC.

This chain's CDR3 is CATSRVAGISYEQYF. The DNA for the CDR3 is TGTGCCACCAGCAGAGTGGCTGGGATTTCCTACGAGCAGTACTTC. The V and J genes are TRBV15 and TRBJ2-7; D is unresolved. The germline V gene encodes CDR1 LNHNV and CDR2 YYDKDF (reference sequence). This CDR3 region has 15 residues. The germline V and J ends were trimmed by 1 base and 1 base, with 11 bases remaining between them.

The chain uses TRBV6-6 and TRBJ2-7, with unresolved D. This CDR3 is built from 15 residues. Trimming removed 6 bases at V and 2 bases at J, with 17 bases between. In germline, CDR1 is MNHNY, CDR2 SVGAGI (reference sequence). In DNA, the CDR3 is TGTGCCAGCAGCAAAGACATCCCTGGGGCCTACGAGCAGTACTTC. Protein: CASSKDIPGAYEQYF.

V is TRBV7-8 and J is TRBJ2-2; TRBD2 agrees at 9 bases. V shed 5 bases, J shed 5 bases, and the junction held 9 bases outside the gene matches. From germline, CDR1 is SGHVS and CDR2 FQNEAQ. The CDR3 loop spans 16 amino acids. In nucleotides, the CDR3 is TGTGCCAGCAGCGCCGTACGGCTAGCGGGGACCGGGGAGCTGTTTTTT. Residues: CASSAVRLAGTGELFF.

The V gene is TRBV27, the J gene TRBJ2-7, with TRBD1 matching over 9 bases. Germline CDR1 reads MNHEY; CDR2 reads SMNVEV (reference sequence). This CDR3 has 14 residues. Trimming removed 6 bases from V and 2 bases from J; junction bases left unmatched: 5. The CDR3 sequence: CASSPGTGPYEQYF. DNA for the CDR3: TGTGCCAGCAGCCCAGGGACAGGGCCCTACGAGCAGTACTTC.

The V and J genes are TRBV28 and TRBJ2-7; possible D gene TRBD1, 5 bases. Between the trimmed V and J ends, which lost 2 bases and 3 bases, there was a span of 8 bases. The CDR3 spans 13 residues. Germline lookup yields CDR1 MDHEN and CDR2 SYDVKM. In DNA form, the CDR3 reads TGTGCCAGCAGTTTAGAAGGGGACTACGAGCAGTACTTC. It encodes CASSLEGDYEQYF.

V is TRBV19 and J is TRBJ1-5, with D perhaps matching TRBD1 (6 bases). V lost 5 bases, J lost 6 bases, and 20 bases lay in between. The CDR3 is 16 amino acids. From germline, CDR1 is LNHDA and CDR2 SQIVND (reference sequence). The DNA for the CDR3 is TGTGCCAGTAGTCCGTGGGGGGTACAGGGCACTCAGCCCCAGCATTTT. Translating gives CASSPWGVQGTQPQHF. Complete variable domain (other parts from reference TRBV19 and TRBJ1-5): DGGITQSPKYLFRKEGQNVTLSCEQNLNHDAMYWYRQDPGQGLRLIYYSQIVNDFQKGDIAEGYSVSREKKESFPLTVTSAQKNPTAFYLCASSPWGVQGTQPQHFGDGTRLSIL.

The genes are TRBV10-3 and TRBJ1-2, with D hard to call. Germline loops: CDR1 ENHRY, CDR2 SYGVKD. Trimming cost V 4 bases and J 8 bases, with 17 bases left between them. This CDR3 contains 14 residues. The CDR3: CAISVSSDGEGYTF. The CDR3 bases are TGTGCCATCAGTGTATCCTCGGATGGGGAGGGCTACACCTTC.

The chain recombines TRBV10-3 with TRBJ2-5; TRBD2 aligns across 9 bases. There are 14 residues in the CDR3. Germline assignment: CDR1 ENHRY and CDR2 SYGVKD. V shed 6 bases, J shed 1 base, and the junction held 3 bases outside the gene matches. The CDR3: CAIRQGLAQETQYF. The CDR3 DNA reads TGTGCCATCAGACAGGGACTAGCCCAAGAGACCCAGTACTTC.

There are a few counts of this clone. The CDR3 coding sequence is TGTGCCAGTAGCACACAGGGAGCCTCAAGGGGCGGGGAGCTGTTTTTT. Translated, it gives CASSTQGASRGGELFF. This chain uses TRBV19 with TRBJ2-2; TRBD1 is a possible D gene (6 bases). Germline CDR1 and CDR2: LNHDA and SQIVND (reference sequence). V was clipped by 6 bases and J by 7 bases, with 21 bases between them. The CDR3 has 16 amino acids.

This clone was counted once. V and J are TRBV2 and TRBJ2-3, with 9 bases that match TRBD2. CDR3 length: 16 residues. Trimming removed 6 bases from V and 0 bases from J; junction bases left unmatched: 7. Germline V gives CDR1 SNHLY, CDR2 FYNNEI. CDR3 in DNA: TGTGCCAGCAGGGCAACTGGGACTAGCAGCACAGATACGCAGTATTTT. Protein sequence: CASRATGTSSTDTQYF. Filled out from reference TRBV2 and TRBJ2-3, the complete variable domain reads EPEVTQTPSHQVTQMGQEVILRCVPISNHLYFYWYRQILGQKVEFLVSFYNNEISEKSEIFDDQFSVERPDGSNFTLKIRSTKLEDSAMYFCASRATGTSSTDTQYFGPGTRLTVL.

This chain connects TRBV11-2 to TRBJ2-7, with a tentative D call TRBD2 (6 bases). The CDR3 is 14 amino acids. CDR1 SGHAT and CDR2 FQNNGV come from the germline V gene. Trimming removed 1 base from V and 0 bases from J, with 7 bases in between. CDR3 region: CASSLVGSSYEQYF. The CDR3, as DNA: TGTGCCAGCAGCTTAGTCGGGAGCTCCTACGAGCAGTACTTC. Full variable domain (remainder filled in from reference TRBV11-2 and TRBJ2-7): EAGVAQSPRYKIIEKRQSVAFWCNPISGHATLYWYQQILGQGPKLLIQFQNNGVVDDSQLPKDRFSAERLKGVDSTLKIQPAKLEDSAVYLCASSLVGSSYEQYFGPGTRLTVT.

The chain uses TRBV18 and TRBJ2-7; 10 nucleotides agree with TRBD1. Losses at the gene ends were 3 bases for V and 5 bases for J; bases not matched to a gene: 7. There are 15 residues in the CDR3. Germline CDR1 and CDR2: KGHSH and LQKENI. The CDR3 reads CASSPSGTGAHEQYF. The CDR3 DNA follows: TGTGCCAGCTCACCTTCCGGGACAGGGGCCCACGAGCAGTACTTC.

This chain joins TRBV7-2 and TRBJ2-2; 7 bases agree with TRBD2. The trim removed 2 bases at V and 2 bases at J, leaving 2 bases unmatched. CDR1 SGHTA and CDR2 FQGNSA come from the germline V gene. This CDR3 contains 15 residues. CDR3 DNA: TGTGCCAGCAGCTTAACAGCGGGAAACACCGGGGAGCTGTTTTTT. Translation: CASSLTAGNTGELFF.

J is TRBJ2-2 and V is TRBV5-1, with 7 positions matching TRBD1. Trimming took 0 bases from V and 4 from J; bases not matched to a gene: 6. The CDR3 is 16 residues long. CDR1 and CDR2 (germline): SGHRS, YFSETQ. DNA of the CDR3: TGCGCCAGCAGCTTGGGCCGGGACAGCTTCACCGGGGAGCTGTTTTTT. It specifies CASSLGRDSFTGELFF.

This clone was found a few times. The V and J genes are TRBV25-1 and TRBJ2-2, with D perhaps matching TRBD2 (5 bases). V gave up 4 bases and J gave up 9 bases, with 18 bases separating them. Germline V gene lookup returns CDR1 MGHDK and CDR2 SYGVNS. The CDR3 has 15 residues. CDR3 sequence: CASSGTDGKNRELFF. The CDR3 region has the DNA TGTGCCAGCAGTGGAACGGACGGGAAGAACCGGGAGCTGTTTTTT.

Here the CDR3 DNA reads TGTGCCAGCAGTGAAGGCCACGCAGGGGACTATGGCTACACCTTC. Protein sequence: CASSEGHAGDYGYTF. V usage is TRBV6-1 and J usage is TRBJ1-2; a possible D gene is TRBD1 (6 bases). The CDR3 is 15 residues long. From germline, CDR1 is MNHNS and CDR2 SASEGT. Between the trimmed V and J ends, which lost 1 base and 3 bases, there was a span of 12 bases.

The V call is TRBV6-6, the J call TRBJ1-5; perhaps TRBD1 as D (5 bases). Trimming shortened V by 5 bases and J by 4 bases, and 15 bases separated the two germline ends. CDR1 and CDR2 (germline): MNHNY, SVGAGI (reference sequence). The CDR3 covers 15 residues. The CDR3 bases are TGTGCCAGCAGTCCCGACAGCAAAATGAATCAGCCCCAGCATTTT. Its translation: CASSPDSKMNQPQHF.

This clone was observed once. The gene calls are TRBV18 and TRBJ1-2, with 7 nucleotides matching TRBD1. Germline lookup yields CDR1 KGHSH and CDR2 LQKENI. The CDR3 extends over 15 amino acids. V lost 1 base to trimming and J lost 2 bases; unmatched junction nucleotides: 4. The DNA of the CDR3 is TGTGCCAGCTCACCACTGAAACAGGGGAACTATGGCTACACCTTC. Its translation: CASSPLKQGNYGYTF.

This chain's CDR3 is CASSPQWVSPQETQYF. In nucleotides, the CDR3 is TGTGCCAGCAGCCCACAGTGGGTAAGCCCACAAGAGACCCAGTACTTC. The rearrangement uses TRBV11-1 and TRBJ2-5; D gene ambiguous. The germline V and J ends were trimmed by 5 bases and 2 bases, with 18 bases remaining between them. Germline CDR1 reads SGHAT; CDR2 reads FQDESV (reference sequence). This CDR3 spans 16 amino acids.

This clone turned up a few times. This chain uses TRBV4-2 with TRBJ1-2, with D perhaps TRBD1 (6 bases). The CDR3 length is 14 residues. The germline V and J ends were trimmed by 1 base and 4 bases, with 10 bases remaining between them. CDR1 is LGHNA, CDR2 YNFKEQ, per germline. This chain's CDR3 is CASSQGQGSYGYTF. For the CDR3, the DNA is TGTGCCAGCAGCCAAGGCCAGGGGAGCTATGGCTACACCTTC.

The J gene is TRBJ2-6, the V gene TRBV4-1, with D maybe TRBD1 (6 bases). The CDR3 sequence is 18 residues long. CDR1 and CDR2 from the germline V gene are MGHRA and YSYEKL. The V end was cut by 5 bases, the J end by 1 base, with 18 bases between. For the CDR3, the DNA is TGCGCCAGCAGCTCGCTTAAGTACAGGGATTCTGGGGCCAACGTCCTGACTTTC. It specifies CASSSLKYRDSGANVLTF.